This entry concerns a single T cell receptor beta chain. The data belong to a study of T cells expressing NK-cell markers. The CDR3 consists of 15 residues. No DNA is given; TCRdb re-called the 5' RACE reads and lists each CDR3 protein once. This sample's clone table lists 150,000 to 170,000 distinct CDR3 sequences. The TCR was taken from a woman in her forties or fifties in good health. Material: blood T cells: a sorted CD56 or NKG2C T cell subset, CD4+ or CD8+ T cells, or bulk PBMC T cells (not recorded which). The J gene is TRBJ2-1, the V gene TRBV21-1; TCRdb names TRBD2, which stays unverified in the absence of DNA. TRBV21-1 is marked as a pseudogene. CDR3 sequence: CASRLSGSSYNEQFF.